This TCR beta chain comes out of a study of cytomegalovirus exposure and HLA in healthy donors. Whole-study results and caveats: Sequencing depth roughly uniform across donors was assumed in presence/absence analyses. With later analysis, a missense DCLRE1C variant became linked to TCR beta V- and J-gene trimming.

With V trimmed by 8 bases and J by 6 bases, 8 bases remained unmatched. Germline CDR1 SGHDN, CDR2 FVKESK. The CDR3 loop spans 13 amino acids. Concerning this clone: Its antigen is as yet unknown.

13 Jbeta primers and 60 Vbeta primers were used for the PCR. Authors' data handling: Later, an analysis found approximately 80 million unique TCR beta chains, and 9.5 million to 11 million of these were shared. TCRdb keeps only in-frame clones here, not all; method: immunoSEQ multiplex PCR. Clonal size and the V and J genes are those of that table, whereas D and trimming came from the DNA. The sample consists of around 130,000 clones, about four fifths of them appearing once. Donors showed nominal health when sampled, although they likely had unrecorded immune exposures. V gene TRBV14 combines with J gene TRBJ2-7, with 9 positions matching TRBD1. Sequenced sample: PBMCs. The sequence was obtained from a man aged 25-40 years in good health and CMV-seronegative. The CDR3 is CASSGTGLGEQYF. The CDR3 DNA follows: TGTGCCAGCTCCGGGACAGGGTTGGGCGAGCAGTACTTC.